This paragraph reports one TCR beta chain. Participant reports of clinical history set cohort assignment. V shed 6 bases, J shed 6 bases, and the junction held 21 bases outside the gene matches. Germline assignment: CDR1 SGHRS and CDR2 YFSETQ. The CDR3 has 18 amino acids. Per the study methods: By means of reference gene primer amplification, nucleated cell counts were estimated. Method: immunoSEQ multiplex PCR; TCRdb's copy keeps in-frame clones and lacks some. The DNA gave D and trimming, while V, J and clone size come from that table. The sample lists over 350,000 clones, around 87% occurring once. The data are from a study of blood T cell repertoires in COVID-19. Overall study: The United States, Italy and Spain were the sources of the acute and convalescent COVID-19 samples. Sources were T cells, B-cell-depleted T cells, or PBMCs; the material itself was cDNA or gDNA.

This sequence originates from a woman between 25 and 40 years old with acute COVID-19. The sample was PBMCs or T cells enriched from blood (not recorded which). The rearrangement links TRBV5-1 to TRBJ2-1; 7 bases agree with TRBD1. The CDR3 DNA is TGCGCCAGCAAAACACCCCACCTTGAGGGGACAGTTTTCAATGAGCAGTTCTTC. It is translated as CASKTPHLEGTVFNEQFF.